This T cell receptor beta chain emerged from a study of T-cell reconstitution after alpha-beta-depleted transplantation in children (dated by TCRdb to the mid-2010s). Background on the whole study: Using TCR repertoire profiling, the study quantitatively followed how T-cell immune reconstitution unfolded in children after TCRalphabeta/CD19-depleted allogeneic hematopoietic cell transplantation.

The treatment or condition label corresponds to: allogeneic hematopoietic cell transplantation with graft depleted of TCRalphabeta T cells and CD19 B cells. Transplant recipients were children who received TCRalphabeta/CD19-depleted allogeneic hematopoietic cell grafts. There are many counts of this clonotype. What antigen it recognizes has not been identified. Nothing much larger sits one base from this clone, and base qualities are not available. V gives up 6 bases and J gives up 3 bases, and the segment between their germline ends measures 23 bases. The CDR3 covers 17 residues, taking in both the cysteine and the phenylalanine. The read is trimmed to its CDR3 DNA, 51 bases read in frame from base 1. The method was PCR. This sample was sequenced with an Illumina HiSeq 2500. TCR libraries were prepared with molecular barcoding, using unique molecular identifiers to normalize TCRbeta repertoire quantification. Through fastp at Q25 and MiXCR, TCRdb rebuilt clones from the public reads, retaining in-frame beta chains. Records with the same CDR3 protein are collapsed into one entry carrying the most frequent genes and DNA. The sample contains a few hundred thousand distinct CDR3 sequences, more than 9% of them found a single time. The ten largest clones take up roughly a quarter of the sample.

The study at large found these results: The high TCRbeta diversity at day 60 in some patients was ascribed to recipient T cells and intrathymic progenitors that had survived conditioning. About two months after transplant, the apparently early recovery of alphabetaT-cell counts reportedly depended on just several hundred clones that had expanded rapidly and came from non-depleted graft cells. The frequencies of hyperexpanded clones fell over the following months, and after one year, T-cell counts and TCRbeta diversity were mostly attributed to newly produced T cells.

Sequenced material: peripheral blood, taken 180 days after TCRalphabeta/CD19-depleted stem cell transplant. This sequence uses TRBV12-3 or TRBV12-4 and TRBJ1-2; the D region possibly corresponds to TRBD1 (6 bases align). This receptor was taken from a male patient between 2 and 10 years old who had a stem cell transplant for chronic granulomatous disease, so the T cells may come from the graft donor. The CDR3 region: CASRRQALTSGYYGYTF. The DNA sequence is given as TGTGCCAGCAGGCGACAGGCCCTCACCTCCGGTTACTATGGCTACACCTTC.